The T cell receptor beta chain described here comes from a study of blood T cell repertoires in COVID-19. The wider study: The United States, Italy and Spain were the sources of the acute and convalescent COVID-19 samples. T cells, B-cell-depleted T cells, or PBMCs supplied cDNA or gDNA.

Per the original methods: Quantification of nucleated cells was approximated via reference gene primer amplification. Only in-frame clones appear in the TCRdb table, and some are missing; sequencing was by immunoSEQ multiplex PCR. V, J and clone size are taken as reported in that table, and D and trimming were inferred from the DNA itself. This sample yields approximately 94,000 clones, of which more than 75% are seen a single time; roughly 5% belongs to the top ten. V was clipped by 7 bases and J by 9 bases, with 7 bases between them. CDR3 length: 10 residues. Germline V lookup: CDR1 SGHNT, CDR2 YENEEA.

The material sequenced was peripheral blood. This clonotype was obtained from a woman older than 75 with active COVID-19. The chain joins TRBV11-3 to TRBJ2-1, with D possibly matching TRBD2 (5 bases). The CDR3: CASTRGEQFF. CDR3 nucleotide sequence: TGTGCCAGCACACGGGGTGAGCAGTTCTTC.